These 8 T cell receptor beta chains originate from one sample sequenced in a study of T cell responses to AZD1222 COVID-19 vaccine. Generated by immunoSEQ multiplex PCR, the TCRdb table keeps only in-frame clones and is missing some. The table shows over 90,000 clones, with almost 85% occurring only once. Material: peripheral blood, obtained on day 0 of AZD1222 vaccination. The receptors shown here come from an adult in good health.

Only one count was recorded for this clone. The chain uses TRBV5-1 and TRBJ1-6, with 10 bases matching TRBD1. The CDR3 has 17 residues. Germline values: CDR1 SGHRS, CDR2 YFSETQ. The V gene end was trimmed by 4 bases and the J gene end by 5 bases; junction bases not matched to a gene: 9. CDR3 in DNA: TGCGCCAGCAGCCTGGGGTCAGGGACAGGGGATAATTCACCCCTCCACTTT. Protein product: CASSLGSGTGDNSPLHF.

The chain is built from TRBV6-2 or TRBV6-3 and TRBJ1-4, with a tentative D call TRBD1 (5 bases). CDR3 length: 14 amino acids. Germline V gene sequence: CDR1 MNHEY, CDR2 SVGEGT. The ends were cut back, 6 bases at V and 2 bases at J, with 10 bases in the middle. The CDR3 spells CASSRGRTNEKLFF. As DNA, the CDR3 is TGTGCCAGCAGCCGGGGACGGACTAATGAAAAACTGTTTTTT.

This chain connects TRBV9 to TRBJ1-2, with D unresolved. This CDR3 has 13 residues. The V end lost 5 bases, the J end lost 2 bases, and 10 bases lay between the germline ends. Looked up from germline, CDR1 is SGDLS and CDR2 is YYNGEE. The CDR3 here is CASSATENYGYTF. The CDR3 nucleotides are TGTGCCAGCAGTGCAACCGAGAACTATGGCTACACCTTC.

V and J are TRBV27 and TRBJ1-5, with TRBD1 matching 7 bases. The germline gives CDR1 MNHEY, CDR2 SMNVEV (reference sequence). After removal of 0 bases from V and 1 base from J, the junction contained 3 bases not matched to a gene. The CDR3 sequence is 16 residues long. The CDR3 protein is CASSLSLTGSNQPQHF. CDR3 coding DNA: TGTGCCAGCAGTTTATCGCTGACAGGGAGCAATCAGCCCCAGCATTTT.

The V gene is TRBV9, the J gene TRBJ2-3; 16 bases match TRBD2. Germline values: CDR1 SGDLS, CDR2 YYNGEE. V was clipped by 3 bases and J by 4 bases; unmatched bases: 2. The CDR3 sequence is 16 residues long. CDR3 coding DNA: TGTGCCAGCAGCGCGGGACTAGCGGGGGGGCCAGATACGCAGTATTTT. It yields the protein CASSAGLAGGPDTQYF.

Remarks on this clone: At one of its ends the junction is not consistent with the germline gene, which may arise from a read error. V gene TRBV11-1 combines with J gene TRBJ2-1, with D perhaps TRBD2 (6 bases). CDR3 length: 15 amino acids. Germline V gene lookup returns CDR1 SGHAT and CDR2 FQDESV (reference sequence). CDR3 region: CASSPSTRSSNEQFF. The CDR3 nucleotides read TGTGCCAGCAGCCCCTCGACTAGATCCTCCAATGAGCAGTTCTTC.

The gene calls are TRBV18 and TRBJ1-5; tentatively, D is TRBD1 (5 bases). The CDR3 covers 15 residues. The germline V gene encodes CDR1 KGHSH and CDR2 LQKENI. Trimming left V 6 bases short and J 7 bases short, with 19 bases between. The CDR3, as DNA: TGTGCCAGCTCCAGGGAGGCAGGGATAGGCCAGCCCCAGCATTTT. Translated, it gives CASSREAGIGQPQHF.

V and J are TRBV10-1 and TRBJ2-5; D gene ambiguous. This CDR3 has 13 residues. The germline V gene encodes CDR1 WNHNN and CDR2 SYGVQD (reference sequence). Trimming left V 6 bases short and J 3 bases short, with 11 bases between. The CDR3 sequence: CASSAERKETQYF. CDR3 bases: TGCGCCAGCAGCGCGGAAAGAAAAGAGACCCAGTACTTC.